This entry features one TCR beta chain sequence. As yet, its antigen is unknown. This sample is drawn from a study of response to subunit inactivated influenza vaccine. TCRdb reanalysed the RT-PCR reads using MiXCR and keeps one entry per CDR3 protein. The table includes around 530,000 distinct CDR3 sequences, approximately 12% detected once. Findings of the study overall: The authors suggested that every seasonal influenza vaccination recruits few new T cells.

Here the sequenced sample was PBMCs from blood, taken on the day of vaccination. The origin of this receptor is a man aged 50 or older who received an inactivated influenza vaccine.

The CDR3 DNA reads as TGTGCCAGCAGTTCCGGGGCCTCGGGTGAGCAGTTCTTC. Its protein product is CASSSGASGEQFF. This chain joins TRBV12-3 or TRBV12-4 and TRBJ2-1; D possibly uses TRBD1 or TRBD2 (5 bases each). The CDR3 consists of 13 residues. V was shortened by 4 bases and J by 9 bases, with 13 bases between the two germline ends.